One and the same sample provided the 20 T cell receptor beta chains below, sequenced in a study of blood T cell repertoires in COVID-19 (dated by TCRdb to the early 2020s). Library prep was done by the immunoSEQ multiplex PCR assay. TCRdb took this table from immuneACCESS and kept in-frame rearrangements with V and J called. Such tables lack part of the clones; where checked against another copy, unresolved V genes explain under half of the gap, and the rest is unexplained. The sample includes 150,000 or so clones, with 84% observed a single time. Less than 6% of the sample is in the top ten clones. The sequenced sample consisted of PBMCs or T cells enriched from blood (not recorded which). These receptor sequences come from a woman aged 45-60 years who had been exposed to COVID-19.

The genes are TRBV25-1 and TRBJ2-6, with 7 bases matching TRBD1. The CDR3 runs to 18 residues. From germline, CDR1 is MGHDK and CDR2 SYGVNS. The junction had 15 bases not matched to a gene; V was cut back by 8 bases and J by 2 bases. The CDR3 is CASGDRSQGPTGANVLTF. The CDR3 DNA is TGTGCCAGCGGGGACCGCTCACAGGGGCCAACTGGGGCCAACGTCCTGACTTTC.

J is TRBJ2-7 and V is TRBV7-9; TRBD2 aligns across 8 bases. The CDR3 is 15 residues long. V lost 5 bases to trimming and J lost 4 bases; unmatched junction nucleotides: 10. Germline CDR1 is SEHNR and CDR2 is FQNEAQ (reference sequence). This CDR3 is CASSPRVAGTYEQYF. The CDR3 nucleotides are TGTGCCAGCAGCCCCCGGGTAGCGGGGACTTACGAGCAGTACTTC.

The chain carries TRBV5-1 and TRBJ2-2; D might be TRBD1 (6 bases). The V and J ends lost 4 bases and 5 bases respectively, with 15 bases between them. The CDR3 length is 15 residues. Germline CDR1 reads SGHRS; CDR2 reads YFSETQ. In nucleotides, the CDR3 is TGCGCCAGCAGCGTTGAAAACAGGGAAACCGGGGAGCTGTTTTTT. It specifies CASSVENRETGELFF.

This rearrangement joins TRBV4-2 to TRBJ1-5; D is possibly TRBD1 (6 bases). With 6 bases removed from V and 5 bases from J, the gap between germline ends came to 14 bases. The CDR3 length is 14 residues. Germline loops: CDR1 LGHNA, CDR2 YNFKEQ. The DNA of the CDR3 is TGTGCCAGCAGACCCGGCGAGGGGGATCAGCCCCAGCATTTT. Its protein product is CASRPGEGDQPQHF.

This chain connects TRBV2 to TRBJ1-1, with D maybe TRBD1 (5 bases). The CDR3 spans 14 residues. V was pared by 5 bases and J by 5 bases, with 15 bases between. The germline CDR1 and CDR2 sequences are SNHLY and FYNNEI. The CDR3 DNA sequence: TGTGCCAGCAGTTCGGGACTGGGGATAACTGAAGCTTTCTTT. It codes for CASSSGLGITEAFF.

The J gene is TRBJ2-7, the V gene TRBV6-2 or TRBV6-3, with 8 positions matching TRBD1. The CDR3 totals 16 residues. The junction had 9 bases not matched to a gene; V was cut back by 2 bases and J by 3 bases. Germline loops: CDR1 MNHEY, CDR2 SVGEGT. As DNA, the CDR3 is TGTGCCAGCAGTTACCTCCCGGGACAGGTGCTCTACGAGCAGTACTTC. It is translated as CASSYLPGQVLYEQYF.

The CDR3 DNA reads TGTGCCAGCAGCCGCGACAGGGGGACGGGTAGGAATTGGGGAATGAACACTGAAGCTTTCTTT. This codes for CASSRDRGTGRNWGMNTEAFF. The chain employs TRBV9 and TRBJ1-1, with 9 positions matching TRBD1. CDR3 length: 21 residues. V was pared by 4 bases and J by 0 bases, with 22 bases of the junction left unmatched. Per germline, CDR1 SGDLS and CDR2 YYNGEE. The full variable domain, its missing parts supplied by reference TRBV9 and TRBJ1-1, is DSGVTQTPKHLITATGQRVTLRCSPRSGDLSVYWYQQSLDQGLQFLIQYYNGEERAKGNILERFSAQQFPDLHSELNLSSLELGDSALYFCASSRDRGTGRNWGMNTEAFFGQGTRLTVV.

The chain couples TRBV7-2 to TRBJ2-7; no clear D gene. The germline CDR1 and CDR2 sequences are SGHTA and FQGNSA. Trimming left V 3 bases short and J 0 bases short, with 9 bases between. There are 14 residues in the CDR3. The CDR3 sequence: CASSFDPGSYEQYF. The CDR3 DNA follows: TGTGCCAGCAGCTTCGACCCAGGCTCCTACGAGCAGTACTTC.

The chain links TRBV3-1 (or the pseudogene TRBV3-2) to TRBJ2-3; D remains ambiguous. Trimming took 0 bases from V and 5 from J, leaving 12 bases between them. Germline assignment: CDR1 LGHDT and CDR2 YNNKEL (reference sequence). The CDR3 runs to 15 residues. CDR3 in amino acids: CASSQDNRARDTQYF. DNA for the CDR3: TGTGCCAGCAGCCAAGATAATCGAGCGCGAGATACGCAGTATTTT.

The chain has TRBV29-1 and TRBJ2-1; 7 nucleotides agree with TRBD2. The CDR3 totals 14 residues. From germline, CDR1 is SQVTM and CDR2 ANQGSEA. Trimming removed 3 bases from V and 3 bases from J; junction bases left unmatched: 5. The CDR3 spells CSVDGGGIYNEQFF. CDR3 sequence (DNA): TGCAGCGTTGATGGGGGGGGTATCTACAATGAGCAGTTCTTC.

V gene TRBV27 combines with J gene TRBJ1-3; D not resolved. The CDR3 totals 15 residues. CDR1 is MNHEY and CDR2 is SMNVEV in the germline V gene (reference sequence). V lost 5 bases to trimming and J lost 0 bases, with 11 bases between them. The CDR3 region is CASSITYSSGNTIYF. Here the CDR3 DNA reads TGTGCCAGCAGTATTACTTACAGCTCTGGAAACACCATATATTTT.

The chain carries TRBV5-1 and TRBJ2-3, with D unclear. Germline V lookup: CDR1 SGHRS, CDR2 YFSETQ. The V end lost 5 bases, the J end lost 2 bases, and 6 bases lay between the germline ends. The CDR3 has 12 residues. The DNA of the CDR3 is TGCGCCAGCAGGAGGCTCACAGATACGCAGTATTTT. It yields the protein CASRRLTDTQYF.

This chain uses TRBV9 with TRBJ1-1; 7 nucleotides agree with TRBD1. This CDR3 contains 16 residues. Germline assignment: CDR1 SGDLS and CDR2 YYNGEE. Losses at the gene ends were 0 bases for V and 4 bases for J; bases not matched to a gene: 9. Here the CDR3 DNA reads TGTGCCAGCAGCGTAGGAGTACAGGGGAAGGTCACTGAAGCTTTCTTT. Amino acids: CASSVGVQGKVTEAFF.

The chain combines TRBV6-5 with TRBJ1-1; D uncertain. Germline V gene lookup returns CDR1 MNHEY and CDR2 SVGAGI. Trimming shortened V by 0 bases and J by 1 base, and 9 bases separated the two germline ends. The CDR3 runs 15 residues. The CDR3 coding sequence is TGTGCCAGCAGTTACTCGAGTGCAGGGAACACTGAAGCTTTCTTT. Translated: CASSYSSAGNTEAFF.

This rearrangement joins TRBV11-2 to TRBJ2-7, with a tentative D call TRBD1 (6 bases). The CDR3 has 14 residues. Between the trimmed V and J ends, which lost 6 bases and 1 base, there was a span of 13 bases. Germline V gene sequence: CDR1 SGHAT, CDR2 FQNNGV. CDR3 sequence (DNA): TGTGCCAGCAGACGAGAAACAGGGTCCTACGAGCAGTACTTC. It is translated as CASRRETGSYEQYF. Based on the CDR3 plus reference TRBV11-2 and TRBJ2-7, the full variable domain is EAGVAQSPRYKIIEKRQSVAFWCNPISGHATLYWYQQILGQGPKLLIQFQNNGVVDDSQLPKDRFSAERLKGVDSTLKIQPAKLEDSAVYLCASRRETGSYEQYFGPGTRLTVT.

This clone was detected a few times. This rearrangement joins TRBV28 to TRBJ1-6; D is unclear. The CDR3 has 16 amino acids. CDR1 and CDR2 from the germline V gene are MDHEN and SYDVKM. V was cut by 3 bases and J by 0 bases, with 9 bases left in between. CDR3 protein: CASSFTTDSYNSPLHF. In DNA form, the CDR3 reads TGTGCCAGCAGTTTTACTACCGACTCCTATAATTCACCCCTCCACTTT. Full variable domain (remainder filled in from reference TRBV28 and TRBJ1-6): DVKVTQSSRYLVKRTGEKVFLECVQDMDHENMFWYRQDPGLGLRLIYFSYDVKMKEKGDIPEGYSVSREKKERFSLILESASTNQTSMYLCASSFTTDSYNSPLHFGNGTRLTVT.

V usage is TRBV30 and J usage is TRBJ2-1, with a tentative D call TRBD2 (6 bases). Per the germline V gene, CDR1 is GTSNPN and CDR2 is SVGIG (reference sequence). This CDR3 is 13 amino acids long. V was pared by 3 bases and J by 9 bases, with 15 bases between. The CDR3: CAWSWGRTFEQFF. The CDR3 coding sequence is TGTGCCTGGAGCTGGGGGAGGACTTTTGAGCAGTTCTTC.

This clone was seen a single time. The chain carries TRBV18 and TRBJ1-1; 9 bases line up with TRBD1. The V gene end was trimmed by 5 bases and the J gene end by 6 bases; junction bases not matched to a gene: 4. The CDR3 runs 13 residues. CDR1 KGHSH and CDR2 LQKENI come from the germline V gene. CDR3 nucleotides: TGTGCCAGCTCAAGGGACAGGGAAGCTGAAGCTTTCTTT. This sequence encodes CASSRDREAEAFF.

This clone was detected a few times. The chain joins TRBV13 to TRBJ2-7, with TRBD1 identical over 7 bases. The CDR3 is 14 residues long. V trimming: 5 bases; J trimming: 1 base; junction bases outside the gene matches: 5. Germline-derived CDR1 and CDR2 are PRHDT and FYEKMQ (reference sequence). CDR3 nucleotides: TGTGCCAGCAGCAACCGGGACAGATCCTACGAGCAGTACTTC. This gives the protein CASSNRDRSYEQYF.

CDR3 coding DNA: TGTGCCAGCTCACCATGGGGGCCCGGGACACGGTATGAAAAACTGTTTTTT. Its protein is CASSPWGPGTRYEKLFF. The chain links TRBV18 to TRBJ1-4; D perhaps matches TRBD1 (6 bases). V was cut by 2 bases and J by 6 bases, with 19 bases left in between. CDR1 is KGHSH, CDR2 LQKENI, per germline. The CDR3 totals 17 residues.